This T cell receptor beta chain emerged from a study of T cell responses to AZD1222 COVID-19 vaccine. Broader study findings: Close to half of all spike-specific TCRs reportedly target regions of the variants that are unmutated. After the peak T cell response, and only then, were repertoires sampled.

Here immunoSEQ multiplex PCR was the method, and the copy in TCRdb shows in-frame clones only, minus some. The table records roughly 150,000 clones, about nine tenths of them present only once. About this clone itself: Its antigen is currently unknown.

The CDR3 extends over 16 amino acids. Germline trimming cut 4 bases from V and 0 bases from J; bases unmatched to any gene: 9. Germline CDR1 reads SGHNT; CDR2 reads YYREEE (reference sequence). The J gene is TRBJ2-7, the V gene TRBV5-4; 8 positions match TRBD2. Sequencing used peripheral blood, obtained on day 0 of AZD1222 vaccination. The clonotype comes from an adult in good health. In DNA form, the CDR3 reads TGTGCCAGCAGCCGCACTAGCGGACTTAGCTCCTACGAGCAGTACTTC. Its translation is CASSRTSGLSSYEQYF.